Following are 4 T cell receptor beta chains from one sample sequenced in a study of T-cell reconstitution after alpha-beta-depleted transplantation in children. A TCRbeta library incorporating unique molecular identifiers was prepared. Via MiXCR, TCRdb re-called the PCR reads, giving one row per CDR3 protein. Of 450,000 to 600,000 distinct CDR3 sequences listed, over 10% were seen once; the top ten hold 2.2%. Sequenced material: PBMCs, mostly from graft donor cells, taken 360 days after TCRalphabeta/CD19-depleted stem cell transplant. These receptors originate from a male patient under 18 who had a stem cell transplant for acute myeloid leukemia, so the T cells may come from the graft donor.

This clonotype was observed a handful of times. The chain uses TRBV6-2 or TRBV6-3 and TRBJ2-2; 9 bases match TRBD2. This CDR3 is 15 amino acids long. Germline V gene sequence: CDR1 MNHEY, CDR2 SVGEGT. Trimming removed 6 bases from V and 5 bases from J; junction bases left unmatched: 7. CDR3 DNA: TGTGCCAGCAGGGGGTCTAGCGGGAAAACCGGGGAGCTGTTTTTT. This sequence encodes CASRGSSGKTGELFF.

The chain employs TRBV12-3 or TRBV12-4 and TRBJ2-7, with D hard to call. The germline V and J ends were trimmed by 5 bases and 1 base, with 15 bases remaining between them. This CDR3 comprises 15 residues. CDR3 protein: CASSPGPSRSYEQYF. DNA for the CDR3: TGTGCCAGCAGTCCTGGTCCGTCGAGGTCCTACGAGCAGTACTTC.

This clonotype showed up just a few times. V gene TRBV28 combines with J gene TRBJ2-5; a possible D gene is TRBD2 (7 bases). CDR1 and CDR2 (germline): MDHEN, SYDVKM. V lost 6 bases and J 1 base, leaving 18 bases between the germline ends. This CDR3 spans 16 amino acids. The CDR3 spells CASRDLGGGGQETQYF. The CDR3 DNA reads as TGTGCCAGCAGGGATCTTGGGGGCGGGGGCCAAGAGACCCAGTACTTC.

This clonotype appeared once. The rearrangement uses TRBV7-6 and TRBJ1-6; weak D call: TRBD1 (6 bases). Trimming cost V 4 bases and J 1 base, with 8 bases left between them. There are 15 residues in the CDR3. CDR1 and CDR2 (germline): SGHVS, FNYEAQ. CDR3: CASSSQGSYNSPLHF. As DNA, the CDR3 is TGTGCCAGCAGCTCTCAGGGGTCCTATAATTCACCCCTCCACTTT.